Sequencing of this T cell receptor beta chain was carried out in a study of T cell responses to AZD1222 COVID-19 vaccine. Clones were sequenced by immunoSEQ multiplex PCR, and TCRdb holds only the in-frame ones, with some missing. The sample records just over 150,000 clones, 85% to 95% being singletons. The table lists this clone with a count of one. Specimen: peripheral blood, collected 28 days after the second AZD1222 dose. The source is an adult who received the AZD1222 COVID-19 vaccine.

For the CDR3, the DNA is TGTGCCAGTAGTATGAGGCTGAACACTGAAGCTTTCTTT. Translating it yields CASSMRLNTEAFF. This sequence joins TRBV19 and TRBJ1-1; D is unclear. Germline V gene lookup returns CDR1 LNHDA and CDR2 SQIVND (reference sequence). V was cut by 3 bases and J by 0 bases, with 5 bases left in between. CDR3 length: 13 amino acids.